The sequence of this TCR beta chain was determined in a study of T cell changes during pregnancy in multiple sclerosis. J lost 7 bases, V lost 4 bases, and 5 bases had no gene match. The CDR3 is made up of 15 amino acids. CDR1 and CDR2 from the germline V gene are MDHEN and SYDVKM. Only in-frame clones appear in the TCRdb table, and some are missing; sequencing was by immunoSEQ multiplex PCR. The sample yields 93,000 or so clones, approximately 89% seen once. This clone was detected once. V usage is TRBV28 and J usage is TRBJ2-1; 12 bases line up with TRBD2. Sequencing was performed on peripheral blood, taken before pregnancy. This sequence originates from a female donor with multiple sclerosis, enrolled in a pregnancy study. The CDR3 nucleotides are TGTGCCAGCAGTTCTACTAGCGGGAGGAGAAATGAGCAGTTCTTC. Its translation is CASSSTSGRRNEQFF.